These T cell receptor beta chains were read from a single sample in a study of blood T cell repertoires in COVID-19. Repertoires were generated with immunoSEQ multiplex PCR, while TCRdb's copy carries only in-frame clones and drops some. The data show about 67,000 clones, with nearly 80% seen just once and approximately 6% held by the top ten. The sample consisted of peripheral blood. Every receptor here comes from a woman aged 55 to 70 with acute or convalescent COVID-19. The CDR3 runs from the conserved cysteine through the conserved F or W. The D gene is left open where the match is weak. The size of a clone is reported for some rows only, either as once, few or many, or as a class for expanded clones.

CASSLHLGAPDEQFF TGTGCCAGCAGTCTCCACTTGGGGGCGCCGGATGAGCAGTTCTTC - TRBJ2-1 TRBV6-1 -
CASSLALAGDTQYF TGTGCCAGCAGCTTGGCCCTAGCGGGCGATACGCAGTATTTT TRBD2 TRBJ2-3 TRBV5-4 -
CAISEVGGDTGELFF TGTGCCATCAGTGAGGTGGGGGGAGACACCGGGGAGCTGTTTTTT - TRBJ2-2 TRBV10-3 -
CASSFSEPGGNTIYF TGTGCCAGCAGCTTTTCCGAACCGGGGGGAAACACCATATATTTT - TRBJ1-3 TRBV5-4 few
CSVQVAGSGYTF TGCAGCGTTCAGGTAGCGGGGTCTGGCTACACCTTC - TRBJ1-2 TRBV29-1 -
CASSTGDLPNQPQHF TGTGCCAGCAGTACGGGAGACCTTCCTAATCAGCCCCAGCATTTT - TRBJ1-5 TRBV28 -
CASSFLGGEASPLHF TGTGCCAGCAGTTTCCTTGGAGGAGAGGCTTCACCCCTCCACTTT - TRBJ1-6 TRBV28 -
CATSDGVGQPQHF TGTGCCACCAGTGACGGGGTGGGGCAGCCCCAGCATTTT - TRBJ1-5 TRBV24-1 few
CSASFGGRSSGNTIYF TGCAGTGCTAGTTTCGGGGGGCGATCCTCTGGAAACACCATATATTTT - TRBJ1-3 TRBV20-1 -
CASSLGTVEKLFF TGTGCCAGCAGTTTGGGGACAGTTGAAAAACTGTTTTTT TRBD1 TRBJ1-4 TRBV27 -
CATGTGKNSPLHF TGTGCCACCGGGACAGGGAAGAATTCACCCCTCCACTTT TRBD1 TRBJ1-6 TRBV28 few
CASSLNRADTQYF TGCGCCAGCAGCTTGAACCGGGCAGATACGCAGTATTTT - TRBJ2-3 TRBV5-1 -
CASSTTQGYGYTF TGTGCCAGCAGCACCACCCAGGGCTATGGCTACACCTTC - TRBJ1-2 TRBV27 -
CASSQGDGTSPLHF TGCGCCAGCAGCCAAGGGGACGGGACATCACCCCTCCACTTT - TRBJ1-6 TRBV4-1 -
CASRREPAAETQYF TGTGCCAGCAGGAGGGAACCAGCGGCAGAGACCCAGTACTTC - TRBJ2-5 TRBV6-5 few
CSVELTGIDTQYF TGCAGCGTCGAATTGACAGGGATAGATACGCAGTATTTT TRBD1 TRBJ2-3 TRBV29-1 -
CASRFGRGTEAFF TGTGCCAGCAGGTTTGGCCGGGGCACTGAAGCTTTCTTT - TRBJ1-1 TRBV6-5 few
CASSLASGGAYQPQHF TGTGCCAGCAGCTTAGCATCAGGGGGCGCTTATCAGCCCCAGCATTTT TRBD1 TRBJ1-5 TRBV7-2 -
CASSGGYGTDTQYF TGCGCCAGCAGCGGGGGGTACGGCACAGATACGCAGTATTTT - TRBJ2-3 TRBV4-3 -
CASGRTGGVYGYTF TGTGCCAGCGGCCGGACAGGGGGCGTCTATGGCTACACCTTC TRBD1 TRBJ1-2 TRBV27 few
CASELSPPGGEETQYF TGTGCCTCCGAACTTTCTCCCCCCGGGGGAGAAGAGACCCAGTACTTC - TRBJ2-5 TRBV30 -
CASGRPGGGETQYF TGTGCCAGCGGAAGACCGGGGGGTGGGGAGACCCAGTACTTC TRBD2 TRBJ2-5 TRBV6-5 -
CASSPGGGGSTDTQYF TGCGCCAGCAGCCCGGGAGGCGGGGGGAGCACAGATACGCAGTATTTT TRBD2 TRBJ2-3 TRBV4-3 -
CASSEPGGEQFF TGCGCCAGCAGCGAGCCCGGCGGTGAGCAGTTCTTC - TRBJ2-1 TRBV5-1 -
CASSLSYTEAFF TGTGCCAGCAGTTTGTCGTACACTGAAGCTTTCTTT - TRBJ1-1 TRBV2 -
CSVEDPPRTGSGYTF TGCAGCGTTGAAGACCCCCCCCGGACAGGGAGTGGCTACACCTTC TRBD1 TRBJ1-2 TRBV29-1 -
CASSPGGDYGYTF TGTGCCAGCAGTCCCGGGGGTGACTATGGCTACACCTTC - TRBJ1-2 TRBV12-3/TRBV12-4 -
CASSPGGSQETQYF TGTGCCAGCAGCCCTGGAGGGTCTCAAGAGACCCAGTACTTC - TRBJ2-5 TRBV5-5 -
CATSSEGPYNEQFF TGTGCCACCAGCAGCGAGGGCCCCTACAATGAGCAGTTCTTC - TRBJ2-1 TRBV15 -
CASSHGQGIYPGELFF TGTGCCAGCAGCCACGGACAGGGGATTTACCCCGGGGAGCTGTTTTTT TRBD1 TRBJ2-2 TRBV7-6 once
CASSQVGQGQPQHF TGCGCCAGCAGCCAAGTGGGACAGGGCCAGCCCCAGCATTTT TRBD1 TRBJ1-5 TRBV4-1 -
CASRYGTLTEAFF TGTGCCAGCAGGTACGGGACTCTCACTGAAGCTTTCTTT - TRBJ1-1 TRBV12-3/TRBV12-4 -
CASSLPGTRGEQYF TGCGCCAGCAGCTTGCCCGGGACCCGGGGGGAGCAGTACTTC - TRBJ2-7 TRBV5-1 -
CASKKGGFNEQFF TGTGCCAGCAAAAAAGGGGGCTTTAATGAGCAGTTCTTC TRBD1 TRBJ2-1 TRBV27 -
CASSLAPNTMTYEQYF TGCGCCAGCAGCTTGGCCCCCAATACTATGACGTACGAGCAGTACTTC - TRBJ2-7 TRBV5-1 few
CASSWQGTGGVSYEQYF TGTGCCAGCAGCTGGCAGGGGACAGGGGGCGTCTCCTACGAGCAGTACTTC TRBD1 TRBJ2-7 TRBV7-9 -
CASSYTGMSRGYTF TGTGCCAGCAGTTACACGGGGATGTCTAGGGGCTACACCTTC - TRBJ1-2 TRBV6-5 -
CASSPLGQGANAGELFF TGTGCCAGCAGCCCCCTGGGACAGGGTGCGAACGCAGGGGAGCTGTTTTTT TRBD1 TRBJ2-2 TRBV28 -
CASSIGAGVNQPQHF TGTGCCAGCAGTATTGGGGCAGGAGTCAATCAGCCCCAGCATTTT - TRBJ1-5 TRBV6-2/TRBV6-3 few
CASSRILGGAHTDTQYF TGTGCCAGTAGTCGTATCCTTGGCGGGGCCCACACAGATACGCAGTATTTT - TRBJ2-3 TRBV19 -
CASSLAPDTQYF TGTGCCAGCAGCTTAGCCCCGGATACGCAGTATTTT - TRBJ2-3 TRBV7-9 once
CASSLGISRVGEQYF TGTGCCAGCAGCTTGGGTATATCCAGGGTTGGAGAGCAGTACTTC - TRBJ2-7 TRBV5-4 -
CASSQDRLNTEAFF TGTGCCAGCAGCCAAGACAGATTGAACACTGAAGCTTTCTTT - TRBJ1-1 TRBV3-1/TRBV3-2 -
CASRLGHLNSPLHF TGTGCCAGCAGGCTGGGACACCTTAATTCACCCCTCCACTTT - TRBJ1-6 TRBV7-8 few
CASSPNTEAFF TGTGCCAGCAGCCCAAACACTGAAGCTTTCTTT - TRBJ1-1 TRBV6-6 few
CASLSGGAYNEQFF TGTGCCAGCCTCAGCGGGGGGGCTTACAATGAGCAGTTCTTC TRBD2 TRBJ2-1 TRBV28 -
CASSPEIAGDQETQYF TGTGCCAGCAGCCCCGAGATAGCGGGGGACCAAGAGACCCAGTACTTC TRBD2 TRBJ2-5 TRBV11-2 -
CASSLGTATFSSTDTQYF TGTGCCAGCAGCTTAGGGACAGCCACCTTTTCTAGCACAGATACGCAGTATTTT - TRBJ2-3 TRBV7-2 -
CASFGGGHYNSPLHF TGTGCCAGCTTTGGGGGAGGACACTATAATTCACCCCTCCACTTT - TRBJ1-6 TRBV28 -
CASSKPGEGNTIYF TGTGCCAGCAGCAAGCCAGGGGAAGGAAACACCATATATTTT - TRBJ1-3 TRBV7-2 -